These 12 T cell receptor beta chains were sequenced from one sample in a study of blood T cell repertoires in COVID-19. TCRdb keeps only in-frame clones here, not all; method: immunoSEQ multiplex PCR. Counted here are 70,000 to 100,000 clones, 80% to 90% occurring once; the ten biggest clones make up less than 3%. Sequencing input: peripheral blood. The receptors derive from a man aged 45-60 years with COVID-19, enrolled during active disease.

The gene calls are TRBV3-1 (or the pseudogene TRBV3-2) and TRBJ1-2; D not certain. CDR3 length equals 16 residues. Trimming shortened V by 0 bases and J by 4 bases, and 15 bases separated the two germline ends. Germline-derived CDR1 and CDR2 are LGHDT and YNNKEL (reference sequence). CDR3 region: CASSQEWAVSTYGYTF. CDR3 sequence (DNA): TGTGCCAGCAGCCAAGAATGGGCAGTATCTACCTATGGCTACACCTTC.

This sequence joins TRBV30 and TRBJ1-1; D is unclear. V was pared by 0 bases and J by 5 bases, with 4 bases between. This CDR3 is 11 amino acids long. Germline CDR1 GTSNPN, CDR2 SVGIG (reference sequence). The DNA of the CDR3 is TGTGCCTGGAGTGTTCAGACTGAAGCTTTCTTT. This translates into CAWSVQTEAFF. Based on the CDR3 plus reference TRBV30 and TRBJ1-1, the full variable domain is SQTIHQWPATLVQPVGSPLSLECTVEGTSNPNLYWYRQAAGRGLQLLFYSVGIGQISSEVPQNLSASRPQDRQFILSSKKLLLSDSGFYLCAWSVQTEAFFGQGTRLTVV.

The CDR3 nucleotides read TGTGCCAGCAGTTACGGTGGGGGACAGGGGGATGGCTACACCTTC. This translates into CASSYGGGQGDGYTF. The chain has TRBV5-4 and TRBJ1-2; 11 bases align to TRBD1. Germline V gene sequence: CDR1 SGHNT, CDR2 YYREEE (reference sequence). The junction had 9 bases not matched to a gene; V was cut back by 5 bases and J by 6 bases. The CDR3 runs to 15 residues.

This chain uses TRBV2 with TRBJ2-7, with TRBD1 matching over 7 bases. V lost 0 bases, J lost 3 bases, and 2 bases stayed unmatched. The CDR3 is made up of 14 amino acids. The germline V gene has CDR1 SNHLY and CDR2 FYNNEI. The CDR3 coding sequence is TGTGCCAGCAGTGAAGCGGGGACAGACTACGAGCAGTACTTC. Amino acid sequence: CASSEAGTDYEQYF.

The CDR3 sequence is CASSFGIPYGYTF. The DNA of the CDR3 is TGTGCCAGCAGTTTTGGCATCCCCTATGGCTACACCTTC. The chain is built from TRBV12-3 or TRBV12-4 and TRBJ1-2, with no clear D. The CDR3 has 13 amino acids. Trimming shortened V by 3 bases and J by 4 bases, and 9 bases separated the two germline ends.

This chain's CDR3 is CASSIEGRVFSNQPQHF. The CDR3 nucleotides are TGTGCCAGTAGTATAGAGGGCAGGGTGTTTAGCAATCAGCCCCAGCATTTT. V and J are TRBV19 and TRBJ1-5; a possible D gene is TRBD1 (5 bases). V gave up 0 bases and J gave up 0 bases, with 12 bases separating them. This CDR3 is built from 17 residues. Germline V gene data show CDR1 as LNHDA and CDR2 as SQIVND (reference sequence).

The rearrangement uses TRBV7-6 and TRBJ1-3, with 7 nucleotides matching TRBD1. The V and J ends lost 4 bases and 2 bases, in that order; junction bases with no gene match: 5. Looked up from germline, CDR1 is SGHVS and CDR2 is FNYEAQ. The CDR3 consists of 15 residues. CDR3 sequence (DNA): TGTGCCAGCAGCTCGGGACAGCTACCTGGAAACACCATATATTTT. Protein sequence: CASSSGQLPGNTIYF.

The gene calls are TRBV24-1 and TRBJ2-3, with D possibly matching TRBD2 (6 bases). The germline V and J ends were trimmed by 12 bases and 3 bases, with 12 bases remaining between them. The CDR3 contains 12 residues. Per the germline V gene, CDR1 is KGHDR and CDR2 is SFDVKD. CDR3 nucleotides: TGTGCCGTAGGAGGGGCGACAGATACGCAGTATTTT. It is translated as CAVGGATDTQYF.

The chain uses TRBV27 and TRBJ1-1, with D perhaps matching TRBD1 (5 bases). The germline V gene encodes CDR1 MNHEY and CDR2 SMNVEV (reference sequence). The CDR3 totals 13 residues. The V and J ends lost 6 bases and 1 base respectively, with 9 bases between them. The CDR3 DNA follows: TGTGCCAGCAGCCTAGGACAGAACACTGAAGCTTTCTTT. It translates to CASSLGQNTEAFF.

The genes are TRBV19 and TRBJ1-5, with D perhaps TRBD1 (6 bases). The germline CDR1 and CDR2 sequences are LNHDA and SQIVND (reference sequence). The V and J ends lost 7 bases and 0 bases respectively, with 10 bases between them. The length of the CDR3 is 14 residues. CDR3 DNA: TGTGCCAGTAAAGGGACAAATAGCAATCAGCCCCAGCATTTT. The encoded protein is CASKGTNSNQPQHF.

This CDR3 is CATSDPQAGSSYNEQFF. As DNA, the CDR3 is TGTGCCACCAGTGATCCACAAGCGGGGAGCTCCTACAATGAGCAGTTCTTC. The J gene is TRBJ2-1, the V gene TRBV24-1; 7 nucleotides agree with TRBD2. Unmatched junction bases numbered 7, after V lost 3 bases and J lost 0 bases. The CDR3 spans 17 residues. Germline loops: CDR1 KGHDR, CDR2 SFDVKD.

The J gene is TRBJ2-1, the V gene TRBV2; possible D gene TRBD1, 6 bases. Germline V gene sequence: CDR1 SNHLY, CDR2 FYNNEI. The CDR3 covers 17 residues. The germline V and J ends were trimmed by 5 bases and 6 bases, with 23 bases remaining between them. CDR3 region: CASSLSVIGGAINEQFF. Here the CDR3 DNA reads TGTGCCAGCAGTCTTAGCGTGATAGGGGGTGCAATCAATGAGCAGTTCTTC.